These T cell receptor beta chains were read from a single sample in a study of cytomegalovirus exposure and HLA in healthy donors. TCRdb's table, derived via immunoSEQ multiplex PCR, lists solely in-frame clones and lacks some. This sample yields 110,000 to 150,000 clones, of which about 86% are seen a single time; around 4.1% belongs to the top ten. The sequencing sample was made of PBMCs. The receptors derive from a man in his forties in good health and CMV-seropositive. CDR3s include the opening cysteine and the closing phenylalanine or tryptophan. A D gene is named only where the DNA matches it firmly. Size is omitted from some rows. Given values are once, few, many or a class for expanded clones.

>TRBJ2-1|TRBV19|.|.
TGTGCCAGTAGTACTTGGAGGGCGGGCCACAATGAGCAGTTCTTC
CASSTWRAGHNEQFF
>TRBJ1-3|TRBV18|.|.
TGTGCCAGCTCACCACTACTCCCGTTAGAAGGAAACACCATATATTTT
CASSPLLPLEGNTIYF
>TRBJ2-5|TRBV25-1|.|.
TGTGCCAGCAGTGACGTAGGGGGGGCAGGTGAGACCCAGTACTTC
CASSDVGGAGETQYF
>TRBJ1-2|TRBV14|.|.
TGTGCCAGCAGCCGGAACAAAGGTGGAGGTAGCTACACCTTC
CASSRNKGGGSYTF
>TRBJ2-5|TRBV6-5|.|.
TGTGCCAGCAGTCGGAGTATTCAAGAGACCCAGTACTTC
CASSRSIQETQYF
>TRBJ2-3|TRBV30|.|TRBD2
TGTGCCTGGCGGGGGGGTTACAGCACAGATACGCAGTATTTT
CAWRGGYSTDTQYF
>TRBJ2-7|TRBV9|.|TRBD2
TGTGCCAGCAGCGTAGACACTAGCGGGATCTACGAGCAGTACTTC
CASSVDTSGIYEQYF
>TRBJ1-2|TRBV29-1|.|.
TGCAGCGTTATTAAACCTAATCAGGGAAGGTATGGCTACACCTTC
CSVIKPNQGRYGYTF
>TRBJ2-7|TRBV6-1|once|TRBD2
TGTGCCAGCAGTGGTAGCGGGAGGTTATACGAGCAGTACTTC
CASSGSGRLYEQYF
>TRBJ1-1|TRBV27|.|TRBD1
TGTGCCAGCAGGTGGGACAGGCTGAACACTGAAGCTTTCTTT
CASRWDRLNTEAFF
>TRBJ2-5|TRBV11-1|.|.
TGTGCCAGCAGCTTAAGTCTTCAGCAAGAGACCCAGTACTTC
CASSLSLQQETQYF
>TRBJ1-2|TRBV5-1|.|TRBD1
TGCGCCAGCAGCTTGGATGACAGGGACTATGGCTACACCTTC
CASSLDDRDYGYTF
>TRBJ2-6|TRBV27|.|TRBD2
TGTGCCAGCAGTAGGGTCGGGGGGGGATCCTCTGGGGCCAACGTCCTGACTTTC
CASSRVGGGSSGANVLTF
>TRBJ2-1|TRBV4-1|.|TRBD1
TGCGCCAGCAGCCAAGGACAGGGGGCGTGGAATGAGCAGTTCTTC
CASSQGQGAWNEQFF
>TRBJ1-5|TRBV7-2|.|.
TGTGCCAGCAGCTTTTACAGGGTTAGCAATCAGCCCCAGCATTTT
CASSFYRVSNQPQHF
>TRBJ1-2|TRBV29-1|.|.
TGCAGCGCTGATCCGGGAGGCCATAGTGTTGGCTACACCTTC
CSADPGGHSVGYTF
>TRBJ2-7|TRBV19|few|TRBD2
TGTGCCAGTAGTACGAAGGGACTAGCGGGTTACGAGCAGTACTTC
CASSTKGLAGYEQYF
>TRBJ1-3|TRBV4-3|.|.
TGCGCCAGCAGCCAAGAGCCGGTCTCTGGAAACACCATATATTTT
CASSQEPVSGNTIYF
>TRBJ2-3|TRBV7-8|few|TRBD1
TGTGCCAGCAGCCTGGACAGGGGTGATACGCAGTATTTT
CASSLDRGDTQYF
>TRBJ1-6|TRBV2|.|.
TGTGCCAGCAGTGAAGTTCCCTGGACGGGGGATAATTCACCCCTCCACTTT
CASSEVPWTGDNSPLHF
>TRBJ1-6|TRBV21-1|.|.
TGTGCCAGCAGCAAAGTCCCGGGACAGAATTCACCCCTCCACTTT
CASSKVPGQNSPLHF
>TRBJ1-6|TRBV15|.|.
TGTGCCACCAGCAGAGCCGACAGTCCGAGCTCCTATAATTCACCCCTCCACTTT
CATSRADSPSSYNSPLHF
>TRBJ2-7|TRBV2|once|TRBD1
TGTGCCAGCAGTTTGGACAGGGGGACCTACGAGCAGTACTTC
CASSLDRGTYEQYF
>TRBJ2-7|TRBV5-1|.|.
TGCGCCAGCAGCCTTGATGGGACTTCCCCCTACGAGCAGTACTTC
CASSLDGTSPYEQYF
>TRBJ1-1|TRBV19|.|.
TGTGCCAGTAGTATTGCGCAGGGGAACACTGAAGCTTTCTTT
CASSIAQGNTEAFF
>TRBJ1-5|TRBV27|.|.
TGTGCCAGCAGTTTATATTACTCTAGCAATCAGCCCCAGCATTTT
CASSLYYSSNQPQHF
>TRBJ2-3|TRBV9|.|.
TGTGCCAGCAGCCCCGGACAGTTTAGCACAGATACGCAGTATTTT
CASSPGQFSTDTQYF
>TRBJ1-5|TRBV2|.|.
TGTGCCAGCAGAGACAGGACCAATAGCAATCAGCCCCAGCATTTT
CASRDRTNSNQPQHF
>TRBJ1-2|TRBV19|.|TRBD1
TGTGCCAGTAGTCAAGGGGGCAAGGCTGGCTACACCTTC
CASSQGGKAGYTF
>TRBJ1-5|TRBV6-1|.|.
TGTGCCAGCAGTTTACAGCGCGCCGGGGGGCAGCCCCAGCATTTT
CASSLQRAGGQPQHF
>TRBJ1-2|TRBV7-9|.|TRBD1
TGTTCCAGCAGCTTATATGGACAGGGACCATTAGTCCGCTATGGCTACACCTTC
CSSSLYGQGPLVRYGYTF
>TRBJ2-6|TRBV4-3|.|.
TGCGCCAGCAGCCAGACAGGAGGTTCTGGGGCCAACGTCCTGACTTTC
CASSQTGGSGANVLTF
>TRBJ2-3|TRBV5-1|few|.
TGCGCCAGCAGCTTGAAACTAGAAGAAAACACAGATACGCAGTATTTT
CASSLKLEENTDTQYF
>TRBJ1-2|TRBV10-3|.|TRBD1
TGTGCCATCACCGGACAGGGGAATGGCCACACCTTC
CAITGQGNGHTF
>TRBJ1-4|TRBV10-3|.|TRBD1
TGTGCCGCCGCCGGGACAGGGGACGAAAAACTGTTTTTT
CAAAGTGDEKLFF
>TRBJ2-3|TRBV9|.|.
TGTGCCAGCAGCCTGACTAGGTTCACAGATACGCAGTATTTT
CASSLTRFTDTQYF
>TRBJ2-7|TRBV30|once|.
TGTGCCTGGAGTGTAGGGCAGGGCCCAAGCGAGCAGTACTTC
CAWSVGQGPSEQYF
>TRBJ1-2|TRBV9|few|TRBD1
TGTGCCAGTACAGGGGCCTCCTATGGCTACACCTTC
CASTGASYGYTF
>TRBJ2-1|TRBV29-1|.|.
TGCAGCGTTGACCTGGGGGCGCGGAATGAGCAGTTCTTC
CSVDLGARNEQFF
>TRBJ2-1|TRBV27|once|.
TGTGCCAGCACTAATGGGTGGCGGAATGAGCAGTTCTTC
CASTNGWRNEQFF
>TRBJ2-7|TRBV18|.|.
TGTGCCAGCTCACCCCAACGGTCCGAGCAGTACTTC
CASSPQRSEQYF
>TRBJ1-1|TRBV18|once|TRBD1
TGTGCCAGCGGACAGGGATCGGACACTGAAGCTTTCTTT
CASGQGSDTEAFF
>TRBJ2-7|TRBV4-1|.|.
TGCGCCAGCAGCCAAGTCTCGACTAGTGCTACCTACGAGCAGTACTTC
CASSQVSTSATYEQYF
>TRBJ2-3|TRBV7-2|few|TRBD2
TGTGCCAGCAGCCCCTCGGGGGGTGTGGATACGCAGTATTTT
CASSPSGGVDTQYF
>TRBJ2-7|TRBV4-1|once|.
TGCGCCAGCAGCCAAGCCGGCAGGGGTTCCTACGAGCAGTACTTC
CASSQAGRGSYEQYF
>TRBJ1-5|TRBV5-1|.|TRBD1
TGCGCCAGCAGCCCGGGACAGGGGGCGTGGGGCAATCAGCCCCAGCATTTT
CASSPGQGAWGNQPQHF
>TRBJ1-3|TRBV19|few|.
TGTGCCAGTCAAGACAGTACCTCTGGAAACACCATATATTTT
CASQDSTSGNTIYF
>TRBJ2-7|TRBV10-3|.|.
TGTGCCATCAGTGATCAAAACAGCCTCTACGAGCAGTACTTC
CAISDQNSLYEQYF
>TRBJ1-1|TRBV5-6|.|.
TGTGCCAGCAGCGACGACATACAGAACACTGAAGCTTTCTTT
CASSDDIQNTEAFF
>TRBJ2-2|TRBV9|.|TRBD2
TGTGCCAGCAGCGGGGCCGGGACTAGCGGGCGATCGAACACCGGGGAGCTGTTTTTT
CASSGAGTSGRSNTGELFF
>TRBJ2-5|TRBV18|.|TRBD2
TGTGCCAGCTCACCAAGTAGGCTAGCGGGAGAGACCCAGTACTTC
CASSPSRLAGETQYF
>TRBJ2-2|TRBV5-1|.|.
TGCGCCAGCAGCTTATCGGGACAAGCTAACACCGGGGAGCTGTTTTTT
CASSLSGQANTGELFF
>TRBJ2-2|TRBV2|.|.
TGTGCCAGCAGCTACTCAACAGGGTACACCGGGGAGCTGTTTTTT
CASSYSTGYTGELFF
>TRBJ1-2|TRBV5-6|.|.
TGTGCCAGCAGCTTGGCCACTCTCTCCTATGGCTACACCTTC
CASSLATLSYGYTF
>TRBJ1-1|TRBV14|.|.
TGTGCCAGCAGCCGGCGGGGGAACACTGAAGCTTTCTTT
CASSRRGNTEAFF
>TRBJ1-1|TRBV2|.|TRBD1
TGTGCCGCTCTCGAGGGGGCGGCTGAAGCTTTCTTT
CAALEGAAEAFF
>TRBJ2-5|TRBV4-2|.|TRBD2
TGTGCCAGCAGCCAAGATAGGCTAGCGGGAGTTGGAGAGACCCAGTACTTC
CASSQDRLAGVGETQYF
>TRBJ1-1|TRBV4-1|.|.
TGCGCCAGCAGCCACCTAAGGGGCACCTCGGCCGCTTTCTTT
CASSHLRGTSAAFF
>TRBJ2-7|TRBV7-2|few|TRBD2
TGTGCCAGCAGCCAGACCCTAGCGGGGGGGCCGGGCGAGCAGTACTTC
CASSQTLAGGPGEQYF